These T cell receptor beta chains were read from a single sample in a study of blood T cell repertoires in COVID-19. The protocol was immunoSEQ multiplex PCR, while the TCRdb copy is restricted to in-frame clones and leaves out a portion. Here the sample spans 100,000 to 150,000 clones, 70% to 90% being singletons. Sequencing input: peripheral blood. These receptors were collected from an elderly woman with acute or convalescent COVID-19. Each CDR3 is given with its conserved first and last residue. Fields, in order: D gene, V gene, J gene, CDR3 protein, CDR3 DNA. The D gene is left open where the match is weak.

>-|TRBV20-1|TRBJ2-4
CSATSLNIQYF
TGCAGTGCTACAAGCCTAAACATTCAGTACTTC
>-|TRBV3-1/TRBV3-2|TRBJ2-1
CASSQYRTWDNEQFF
TGTGCCAGCAGCCAGTACAGAACGTGGGACAATGAGCAGTTCTTC
>TRBD1|TRBV3-1/TRBV3-2|TRBJ2-5
CASSRQGAGETQYF
TGTGCCAGCAGTCGACAGGGGGCTGGAGAGACCCAGTACTTC
>-|TRBV19|TRBJ1-4
CASSPGGLIVIEKLFF
TGTGCCAGTAGTCCAGGAGGACTCATCGTAATCGAAAAACTGTTTTTT
>-|TRBV7-9|TRBJ2-3
CASSSSADTQYF
TGTGCCAGCAGCTCCTCAGCAGATACGCAGTATTTT
>-|TRBV7-9|TRBJ1-2
CASSPGAYGYTF
TGTGCCAGCAGCCCAGGGGCCTATGGCTACACCTTC
>TRBD1|TRBV4-3|TRBJ2-7
CASSQDRAGGTYEQYF
TGCGCCAGCAGCCAAGATCGGGCAGGGGGAACCTACGAGCAGTACTTC
>TRBD1|TRBV28|TRBJ1-6
CASGDRSNSPLHF
TGTGCCAGCGGGGACAGGAGTAATTCACCCCTCCACTTT
>TRBD1|TRBV7-8|TRBJ1-3
CASSLGTVGNTIYF
TGTGCCAGCAGCCTCGGGACAGTTGGAAACACCATATATTTT
>-|TRBV6-2/TRBV6-3|TRBJ1-5
CASSYGGTLSHQPQHF
TGTGCCAGCAGTTACGGAGGGACGCTAAGCCATCAGCCCCAGCATTTT